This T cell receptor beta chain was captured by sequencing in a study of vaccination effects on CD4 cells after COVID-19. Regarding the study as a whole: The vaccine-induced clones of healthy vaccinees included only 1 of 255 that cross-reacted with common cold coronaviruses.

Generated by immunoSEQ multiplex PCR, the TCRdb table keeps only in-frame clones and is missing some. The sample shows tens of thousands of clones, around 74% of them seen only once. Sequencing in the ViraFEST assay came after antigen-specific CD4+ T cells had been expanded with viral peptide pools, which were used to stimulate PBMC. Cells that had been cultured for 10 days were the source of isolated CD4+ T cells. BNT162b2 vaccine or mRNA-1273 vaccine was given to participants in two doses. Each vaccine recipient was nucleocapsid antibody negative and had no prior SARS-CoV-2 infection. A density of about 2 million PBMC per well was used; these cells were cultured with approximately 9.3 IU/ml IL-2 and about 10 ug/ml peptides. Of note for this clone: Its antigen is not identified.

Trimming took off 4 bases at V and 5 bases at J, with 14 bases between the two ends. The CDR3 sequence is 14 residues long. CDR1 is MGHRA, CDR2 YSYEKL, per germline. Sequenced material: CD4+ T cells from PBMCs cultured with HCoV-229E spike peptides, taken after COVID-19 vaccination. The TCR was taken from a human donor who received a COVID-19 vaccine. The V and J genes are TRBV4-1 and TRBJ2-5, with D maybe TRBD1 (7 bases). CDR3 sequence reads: CASSLRQGGETQYF. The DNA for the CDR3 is TGCGCCAGCAGCCTCCGACAGGGAGGTGAGACCCAGTACTTC.